This T cell receptor (beta chain) was identified during a study of breast tumors, draining lymph nodes, adjacent tissues (dated by TCRdb to about 2016). As for the study more broadly: The study compared TCR beta repertoires across tumor, adjacent nontumor tissue and axillary lymph nodes from breast cancer patients. In human breast cancer, the study set out to assess how tumor, surrounding tissue and draining lymph node repertoires relate to one another and whether T cells might be exchanged between them.

This clonotype came up a few times. Its recognized antigen is unknown. Base qualities are not provided; no much larger clone lies one nucleotide away. Lymph node samples came from the axillary draining lymph nodes of breast cancer patients. The run used an Illumina HiSeq 2000. Multiplex PCR amplification was used to generate the TCR beta chain libraries. High-throughput sequencing was used to analyze the amplified TCR beta chain products. The public reads were reprocessed in TCRdb via fastp at Q25 and MiXCR, keeping in-frame beta chains. Each CDR3 protein appears once, grouped with its most common genes and DNA. Within this sample are approximately 230,000 distinct CDR3 sequences, with around 34% of them counted one time only. The ten largest account for 3% to 4.5% of the sample. V lost 4 bases and J lost 0 bases, and the count of bases not matched to a germline gene is 4. The CDR1 and CDR2 encoded by the germline V gene are KGHSH and LQKENI. The CDR3 goes from the cysteine to the phenylalanine over 17 residues. The retained sequence is limited to the CDR3, 51 bases, with the frame set at the first base.

What the authors observed across the whole study: Tumor T-cell repertoires showed less diversity than lymph node repertoires and more diversity than nontumor tissue repertoires, and tumor T-cell repertoires showed preferential V and J gene usage. Rather than being directly demonstrated, the conclusion that tumor T cells originate in lymph nodes was presented as consistent with a hypothesis. The data were considered consistent with the idea that most tumor T cells come from the lymph node and then expand in tumor tissue. Tumor and nontumor tissue repertoires were significantly more similar in luminal-like than in basal-like breast cancer.

The origin of this receptor is a female donor with breast cancer. Some clones in this sample may be carry-over from other donors' samples. The chain is encoded by TRBV18 joined to TRBJ2-1, with 12 bases in between that match TRBD2. The sequenced sample was axillary lymph node tissue. The CDR3 here reads CASSQTSGGSSYNEQFF. The sequence in DNA is TGTGCCAGCTCACAGACTAGCGGGGGTAGCTCCTACAATGAGCAGTTCTTC. The full variable domain, completed from the reference TRBV18 and TRBJ2-1 proteins outside the CDR3, reads NAGVMQNPRHLVRRRGQEARLRCSPMKGHSHVYWYRQLPEEGLKFMVYLQKENIIDESGMPKERFSAEFPKEGPSILRIQQVVRGDSAAYFCASSQTSGGSSYNEQFFGPGTRLTVL.